A single sample gave rise to the 27 T cell receptor beta chains below, sequenced in a study of tumor and adjacent non-tumor tissue in lung cancer. The library came from three nested PCR rounds adapted from ARM-PCR protocols. Each CDR3 protein gets one entry after TCRdb re-called the multiplex PCR reads with MiXCR. Of 200,000 or so distinct CDR3 sequences listed, less than 80% are singletons. No cell sorting was done before RNA was extracted from the tissue. The specimen was lung tumor tissue. These receptors originate from a man in his 60s with non-small cell lung cancer.

This clonotype was detected only a few times. The chain recombines TRBV4-1 with TRBJ1-4; possible D gene TRBD1, 5 bases. CDR3 size: 13 residues. Trimming left V 5 bases short and J 5 bases short, with 9 bases between. Per germline, CDR1 MGHRA and CDR2 YSYEKL. CDR3 in amino acids: CASSDSFNEKLFF. The CDR3, as DNA: TGCGCCAGCAGCGACAGCTTCAATGAAAAACTGTTTTTT.

This clonotype occurred once. Because it lacks the conserved phenylalanine or tryptophan at the end, this CDR3 is likely a read error. The rearrangement uses TRBV29-1 and TRBJ1-6; possibly TRBD1 for D (5 bases). CDR1 and CDR2 from the germline V gene are SQVTM and ANQGSEA. CDR3 size: 15 residues. Deletions cut 7 bases from V and 9 bases from J, with 22 bases between. CDR3 sequence reads: CSANIGTGVRSPLHY. The CDR3 DNA reads as TGCAGCGCCAACATTGGGACGGGGGTTCGTTCACCCCTCCACTAT.

The gene calls are TRBV12-3 or TRBV12-4 and TRBJ1-2; D not resolved. The CDR3 totals 14 residues. V lost 3 bases to trimming and J lost 5 bases, with 13 bases between them. The CDR3 coding sequence is TGTGCCAGCAGTTTGCTTCGGGGAGGGTATGGCTACACCTTC. It codes for CASSLLRGGYGYTF.

About this clonotype itself: The junction departs from germline at one end; a sequencing error may be responsible. The CDR3 here is CASSLGRGGDEHFF. The CDR3 bases are TGTGCCAGCAGCTTAGGTCGGGGGGGCGATGAGCATTTCTTC. The J gene is TRBJ2-1, the V gene TRBV7-9; 8 nucleotides align to TRBD2. This CDR3 region has 14 residues. CDR1 is SEHNR and CDR2 is FQNEAQ in the germline V gene (reference sequence).

As regards this clonotype: This may stem from a read error, because a much larger clone lies one nucleotide away. The gene calls are TRBV27 and TRBJ2-3; perhaps D is TRBD1 or TRBD2 (5 bases each). V lost 6 bases to trimming and J lost 5 bases, with 21 bases between them. Germline CDR1 MNHEY, CDR2 SMNVEV (reference sequence). CDR3 length: 16 residues. CDR3 loop: CASSPSGAPAGDTQYF. The CDR3 region has the DNA TGTGCCAGCAGCCCCTCCGGGGCCCCGGCGGGAGATACGCAGTATTTT.

Only a few counts were recorded for this clonotype. A much larger clonotype is one base distant, so this may be a read error. The rearrangement uses TRBV20-1 and TRBJ1-1, with D unresolved. From germline, CDR1 is DFQATT and CDR2 SNEGSKA (reference sequence). The CDR3 length is 13 residues. CDR3 residues: CSARGTLNTETFF. The CDR3 coding sequence is TGCAGTGCTAGAGGCACCTTGAACACTGAAACTTTCTTT.

The count of this clonotype is one. The conserved phenylalanine or tryptophan normally closing the CDR3 is absent here, so this likely arose from a read error. The chain is built from TRBV29-1 and TRBJ1-1; tentative D call: TRBD1 (5 bases). The CDR3 consists of 14 residues. The germline V gene has CDR1 SQVTM and CDR2 ANQGSEA. Trimming cost V 3 bases and J 4 bases, with 15 bases left between them. As DNA, the CDR3 is TGCAGCGTTGACGTCCGGGGGGAGGGCACTGAAGCTTTCTCT. Protein product: CSVDVRGEGTEAFS.

Concerning this clonotype itself: The conserved phenylalanine or tryptophan is not found at the CDR3 terminus, so this likely reflects a read error. The V and J genes are TRBV20-1 and TRBJ2-5; 8 bases align to TRBD2. The CDR3 is made up of 14 amino acids. Germline lookup yields CDR1 DFQATT and CDR2 SNEGSKA (reference sequence). V gave up 0 bases and J gave up 4 bases; unmatched junction bases: 4. CDR3 bases: TGCAGTGCTAGAGAGTCAGCGGGAGTAGAGACCCAGTACTTA. It translates to CSARESAGVETQYL.

The chain recombines TRBV20-1 with TRBJ2-7; D uncertain. In germline, CDR1 is DFQATT, CDR2 SNEGSKA (reference sequence). The V end lost 8 bases, the J end lost 1 base, and 18 bases lay between the germline ends. This CDR3 region has 14 residues. The CDR3 region has the DNA TGCAGTAGTAGAGATATGGGGTTATCCTACGAGCAGTACTTC. It yields the protein CSSRDMGLSYEQYF.

The rearrangement links TRBV29-1 to TRBJ2-5; weak D call: TRBD2 (7 bases). V lost 7 bases to trimming and J lost 9 bases, with 21 bases between them. CDR1 and CDR2 (germline): SQVTM, ANQGSEA. The CDR3 is 13 residues long. CDR3 nucleotides: TGCAGCGCGCAGGGAGTAGGGGGGGAGGCCCAGTACTTC. Amino acids: CSAQGVGGEAQYF.

This clonotype has at least ten counts. The junction does not match germline at one end; this may be a read error. The rearrangement joins TRBV20-1 to TRBJ2-1, with D possibly being TRBD2 (6 bases). The CDR3 length is 8 residues. Germline CDR1 reads DFQATT; CDR2 reads SNEGSKA (reference sequence). Here the CDR3 DNA reads TGCAGTGCGGGGGGTGGACTCTTC. Translating it yields CSAGGGLF.

V and J are TRBV6-2 or TRBV6-3 and TRBJ2-5; possibly TRBD1 for D (6 bases). The germline gives CDR1 MNHEY, CDR2 SVGEGT. V lost 5 bases and J lost 5, with 18 bases in between. CDR3 length: 15 residues. Written as DNA, the CDR3 is TGTGCCAGCAGTACCCGGACAGAGGAACTGGAGACCCAGTACTTC. Translating gives CASSTRTEELETQYF.

The chain is built from TRBV4-3 and TRBJ1-2; TRBD1 is a possible D gene (5 bases). Germline CDR1 reads LGHNA; CDR2 reads YSLEER. The CDR3 covers 15 residues. V shed 2 bases and J shed 8 bases, with 18 bases lying between them. The CDR3 region is CASSQKKARGGGYTF. In DNA, the CDR3 is TGCGCCAGCAGCCAAAAGAAGGCAAGGGGCGGGGGCTACACCTTC.

For this clonotype: Its ends do not fully match the called genes, so a read error is possible. This chain uses TRBV20-1 with TRBJ1-2, with D perhaps matching TRBD1 (6 bases). Germline CDR1 reads DFQATT; CDR2 reads SNEGSKA (reference sequence). The CDR3 is 14 amino acids. The CDR3 here is CSAIIGGRNHGYTF. The CDR3, as DNA: TGCAGTGCTATTATAGGGGGGCGTAACCATGGCTACACCTTC.

As for this clonotype: This clone may be a read error of a much larger clone one base away. V usage is TRBV12-3 or TRBV12-4 and J usage is TRBJ2-1; TRBD1 is a possible D gene (5 bases). The CDR3 runs 13 residues. The CDR3 is CACSKTEYNEQFF. As DNA, the CDR3 is TGTGCCTGCAGTAAGACAGAGTACAATGAGCAGTTCTTC.

This clonotype has at least ten counts. The V and J genes are TRBV20-1 and TRBJ2-1; D possibly corresponds to TRBD1 (6 bases). The germline V gene encodes CDR1 DFQATT and CDR2 SNEGSKA (reference sequence). The CDR3 runs 15 residues. V dropped 1 base and J dropped 1 base, with 11 bases sitting between them. Written as DNA, the CDR3 is TGCAGTGCTAGAGCCGGCAGGGGATCCTACAATGAGCAGTTCTTC. Translated, it gives CSARAGRGSYNEQFF.

Regarding this clonotype: Here the CDR3 omits its conserved ending phenylalanine or tryptophan, so a read error is the likely source. CDR3 region: CSASPGQNNSPLHL. In nucleotides, the CDR3 is TGCAGTGCTAGCCCGGGACAGAATAATTCACCCCTCCACCTT. The rearrangement joins TRBV20-1 to TRBJ1-6; 7 bases map to TRBD1. The CDR3 covers 14 residues. The trim removed 3 bases at V and 5 bases at J, leaving 4 bases unmatched. Germline CDR1 and CDR2: DFQATT and SNEGSKA (reference sequence).

This clonotype has only a few counts. The chain carries TRBV4-3 and TRBJ2-4; TRBD1 matches 8 bases. The ends lost 4 bases at V and 9 bases at J; junction bases unmatched: 11. CDR1 is LGHNA, CDR2 YSLEER, per germline. The CDR3 is 15 residues long. Written as DNA, the CDR3 is TGCGCCAGCAGCCCGGGACAGGTTTGGAGGGGCATTCAGTACTTC. Its protein is CASSPGQVWRGIQYF.

The chain carries TRBV20-1 and TRBJ2-5; 8 bases are shared with TRBD2. The junction had 0 bases not matched to a gene; V was cut back by 1 base and J by 2 bases. Per the germline V gene, CDR1 is DFQATT and CDR2 is SNEGSKA (reference sequence). The CDR3 is 13 residues long. CDR3 loop: CSARGGGQETQYF. In DNA form, the CDR3 reads TGCAGTGCTAGAGGCGGGGGGCAAGAGACCCAGTACTTC.

On this clonotype itself: The junction departs from the called germline gene at one end, perhaps through a read error. This chain uses TRBV6-5 with TRBJ1-2; D is ambiguous. The germline V gene has CDR1 MNHEY and CDR2 SVGAGI. The CDR3 contains 14 residues. The CDR3 DNA sequence: TGTACCAGCAGTTACGGAAAACTTAACTATGGTTACACCTTC. It codes for CTSSYGKLNYGYTF.

This clonotype appeared once. The genes are TRBV11-3 and TRBJ2-7; no clear D gene. Germline values: CDR1 SGHNT, CDR2 YENEEA. CDR3 length equals 12 residues. V was cut by 3 bases and J by 12 bases, with 15 bases left in between. Here the CDR3 reads CASSLVLFEMYF. Written as DNA, the CDR3 is TGTGCCAGCAGCTTGGTGTTATTTGAGATGTACTTC.

For this clonotype: In this CDR3 the conserved last residue, phenylalanine or tryptophan, is missing, so a read error is likely. The J gene is TRBJ2-1, the V gene TRBV11-3, with D uncertain. V lost 3 bases and J 9 bases, leaving 6 bases between the germline ends. The CDR3 has 11 amino acids. Germline V gene data show CDR1 as SGHNT and CDR2 as YENEEA. The chain's CDR3 is CASSFSAEQFL. The DNA for the CDR3 is TGTGCCAGCAGCTTCAGTGCTGAGCAGTTCCTC.

As for this clonotype: A much more abundant neighbour one base away suggests this may be a read error. The rearrangement links TRBV20-1 to TRBJ1-2, with 7 bases identical to TRBD1. Germline V gene data show CDR1 as DFQATT and CDR2 as SNEGSKA (reference sequence). V was clipped by 6 bases and J by 9 bases; unmatched bases: 16. The CDR3 runs 14 residues. The CDR3 DNA follows: TGCAGTGCCCTAGCCCTACAGGGGCGGTATAGCTACACCTTC. Its protein is CSALALQGRYSYTF.

In DNA, the CDR3 is TGTGCCAGCAGTTACTCGACAGGGTATGACTACTACCAAGAGACCCAGTACTTC. This translates into CASSYSTGYDYYQETQYF. The chain combines TRBV6-6 with TRBJ2-5; 7 bases align to TRBD1. This CDR3 has 18 residues. Germline V gene lookup returns CDR1 MNHNY and CDR2 SVGAGI (reference sequence). V shed 0 bases and J 0 bases; nucleotides not matched to a gene: 10.

As regards this clonotype: A much larger clone sits a single nucleotide away, making a read error possible. The chain combines TRBV21-1 with TRBJ2-3; no check of the table's D call, TRBD1, against the DNA was made. TRBV21-1 is annotated as a pseudogene. This CDR3 is built from 14 residues. The CDR3 sequence: CASSIRQIIDTQYF. The CDR3, as DNA: TGTGCCAGCAGCATTCGACAGATCATAGATACGCAGTATTTT.

Points on this clonotype: A read error may explain this, as a much larger clone is one base away. The rearrangement joins TRBV6-6 to TRBJ1-1, with TRBD1 as a possible D gene (6 bases). Germline V lookup: CDR1 MNHNY, CDR2 SVGAGI (reference sequence). This CDR3 contains 14 residues. The CDR3 spells CANSYHREGTEAFF. The CDR3 DNA reads TGTGCCAACAGTTACCACAGGGAAGGCACTGAAGCTTTCTTT.

About this clonotype: The junction departs from germline at one end; a sequencing error may be responsible. The CDR3 coding sequence is TGTGCCAGCAGCTCCCCCCTAGGTCGCCACACCGGGGAGCTGTCTTTT. Translation: CASSSPLGRHTGELSF. The chain has TRBV11-1 and TRBJ2-2; weak D call: TRBD2 (5 bases). The germline V gene encodes CDR1 SGHAT and CDR2 FQDESV (reference sequence). CDR3 length: 16 amino acids.